What follows are 29 T cell receptor beta chains derived from one specimen sequenced in a study of human T cells and chemical hapten exposure. As to time point: patch test 2, 6 weeks after DPC sensitization. Treatment reported: therapeutic diphenylcyclopropenone sensitization with weekly scalp DPC. TCRdb redid the calling of the RACE reads with MiXCR, one entry per CDR3 protein. The table has fewer than 100,000 distinct CDR3 sequences, 7% to 10% seen once. The specimen comprised whole blood, sampled in connection with sensitization to the hapten diphenylcyclopropenone (DPC). Receptor source: a middle-aged woman with alopecia areata. Some clones in this sample may be carry-over from other donors' samples.

This clonotype was seen many times. The chain employs TRBV28 and TRBJ1-5; D ambiguous. Trimming shortened V by 1 base and J by 4 bases, and 14 bases separated the two germline ends. Per the germline V gene, CDR1 is MDHEN and CDR2 is SYDVKM. The CDR3 spans 16 residues. The CDR3 reads CASSLFRGGPNQPQHF. Written as DNA, the CDR3 is TGTGCCAGCAGTTTATTCCGGGGAGGCCCAAATCAGCCCCAGCATTTT.

This clonotype was seen more than once but under ten times. The chain carries TRBV12-5 and TRBJ2-2; no clear D gene. The V end lost 0 bases, the J end lost 6 bases, and 2 bases lay between the germline ends. Germline lookup yields CDR1 LGHNT and CDR2 FRNRAP. The CDR3 sequence is 12 residues long. CDR3 in amino acids: CASGLVAGELFF. The CDR3 nucleotides read TGTGCTAGTGGTTTGGTAGCCGGGGAGCTGTTTTTT. The full variable domain, with the rest looked up from reference TRBV12-5 and TRBJ2-2, is DARVTQTPRHKVTEMGQEVTMRCQPILGHNTVFWYRQTMMQGLELLAYFRNRAPLDDSGMPKDRFSAEMPDATLATLKIQPSEPRDSAVYFCASGLVAGELFFGEGSRLTVL.

This clonotype occurred many times. The CDR3 DNA is TGCAGTGCTTTCGCCTTGGCCTATAGCAATCAGCCCCAGCATTTT. Translation: CSAFALAYSNQPQHF. The chain links TRBV20-1 to TRBJ1-5; no clear D gene. Germline V lookup: CDR1 DFQATT, CDR2 SNEGSKA (reference sequence). V lost 5 bases, J lost 0 bases, and 14 bases lay in between. The CDR3 consists of 15 residues.

The chain links TRBV5-1 to TRBJ1-2; unclear D gene. This CDR3 region has 13 residues. Germline V gene data show CDR1 as SGHRS and CDR2 as YFSETQ. V was cut by 1 base and J by 2 bases, with 6 bases left in between. The CDR3 coding sequence is TGCGCCAGCAGCTTGTCAGCAAACTATGGCTACACCTTC. This gives the protein CASSLSANYGYTF.

The V gene is TRBV7-2, the J gene TRBJ2-5, with TRBD2 identical over 10 bases. Losses at the gene ends were 4 bases for V and 4 bases for J; bases not matched to a gene: 0. The CDR3 contains 13 residues. Germline V gene lookup returns CDR1 SGHTA and CDR2 FQGNSA. The chain's CDR3 is CASSSSGRETQYF. For the CDR3, the DNA is TGTGCCAGCAGCTCTAGCGGGAGAGAGACCCAGTACTTC.

V and J are TRBV7-2 and TRBJ2-7; 9 nucleotides match TRBD2. The V segment lost 5 bases and the J segment 0 bases; nucleotides outside the gene matches: 5. The germline V gene encodes CDR1 SGHTA and CDR2 FQGNSA. The CDR3 covers 15 residues. The CDR3 bases are TGTGCCAGCAGCATCTCTAGCGGGGACTCCTACGAGCAGTACTTC. Its translation is CASSISSGDSYEQYF.

This clonotype was picked up many times. The chain links TRBV7-9 to TRBJ2-4; possibly TRBD2 for D (5 bases). The CDR3 is made up of 13 amino acids. CDR1 SEHNR and CDR2 FQNEAQ come from the germline V gene (reference sequence). The V and J ends lost 2 bases and 5 bases respectively, with 7 bases between them. This chain's CDR3 is CASSLSRENIQYF. CDR3 DNA: TGTGCCAGCAGCTTATCGCGGGAAAACATTCAGTACTTC. Full variable domain (outside the CDR3, taken from reference TRBV7-9 and TRBJ2-4): DTGVSQNPRHKITKRGQNVTFRCDPISEHNRLYWYRQTLGQGPEFLTYFQNEAQLEKSRLLSDRFSAERPKGSFSTLEIQRTEQGDSAMYLCASSLSRENIQYFGAGTRLSVL.

In its sample, this clonotype was seen a few times. In DNA form, the CDR3 reads TGTGCCAGCAGTTTAGGGGACAGGGAGACCGGGGAGCTGTTTTTT. Translation: CASSLGDRETGELFF. The rearrangement uses TRBV5-8 and TRBJ2-2, with 9 bases identical to TRBD1. This CDR3 comprises 15 residues. The germline gives CDR1 SGHTS, CDR2 YDEGEE. V was clipped by 5 bases and J by 5 bases; unmatched bases: 7.

This chain links TRBV29-1 with TRBJ2-7; D unresolved. The V gene lost 6 bases and the J gene lost 2 bases, with 8 bases spanning the gap. The CDR3 spans 11 residues. Germline loops: CDR1 SQVTM, CDR2 ANQGSEA. In DNA form, the CDR3 reads TGCAGCGTCTATGAAACCTACGAGCAGTACTTC. Its protein product is CSVYETYEQYF.

The table lists this clonotype with a few counts. V and J are TRBV29-1 and TRBJ1-1, with D perhaps TRBD1 (5 bases). V lost 3 bases and J 2 bases, leaving 10 bases between the germline ends. This CDR3 region has 13 residues. Germline V CDR1 and CDR2: SQVTM, ANQGSEA. The CDR3, as DNA: TGCAGCGTTGACATGGGGGGAAACACTGAAGCTTTCTTT. Protein product: CSVDMGGNTEAFF.

This clonotype was found a few times. The chain has TRBV4-3 and TRBJ2-7; 7 nucleotides align to TRBD2. V lost 4 bases to trimming and J lost 2 bases; unmatched junction nucleotides: 5. The CDR3 sequence is 14 residues long. Germline values: CDR1 LGHNA, CDR2 YSLEER. The CDR3 sequence: CASSPQTSTYEQYF. As DNA, the CDR3 is TGCGCCAGCAGCCCCCAGACTAGCACCTACGAGCAGTACTTC.

The sample holds many counts of this clonotype. The chain uses TRBV10-3 and TRBJ2-7; TRBD1 is a possible D gene (6 bases). The CDR3 contains 14 residues. The germline gives CDR1 ENHRY, CDR2 SYGVKD. The V end lost 10 bases, the J end lost 1 base, and 17 bases lay between the germline ends. The CDR3 spells CATKTGTPSYEQYF. For the CDR3, the DNA is TGTGCCACGAAAACCGGGACACCTTCCTACGAGCAGTACTTC.

This clonotype has at least ten counts. This rearrangement joins TRBV29-1 to TRBJ2-5; D is unclear. The CDR3 spans 12 residues. CDR1 and CDR2 from the germline V gene are SQVTM and ANQGSEA. V was shortened by 2 bases and J by 3 bases, with 7 bases between the two germline ends. CDR3 sequence: CSVEWSEETQYF. CDR3 in DNA: TGCAGCGTTGAATGGTCGGAAGAGACCCAGTACTTC. Full variable domain (rest looked up from reference TRBV29-1 and TRBJ2-5): SAVISQKPSRDICQRGTSLTIQCQVDSQVTMMFWYRQQPGQSLTLIATANQGSEATYESGFVIDKFPISRPNLTFSTLTVSNMSPEDSSIYLCSVEWSEETQYFGPGTRLLVL.

The table lists this clonotype with many counts. The chain has TRBV29-1 and TRBJ2-7; the match to TRBD1 covers 8 bases. This CDR3 has 14 amino acids. The germline CDR1 and CDR2 sequences are SQVTM and ANQGSEA. V lost 7 bases and J lost 2; bases outside the gene matches: 10. CDR3 nucleotide sequence: TGCAGCGCCTTGACCGGGACAGGTGCCTACGAGCAGTACTTC. The encoded protein is CSALTGTGAYEQYF.

A few counts support this clonotype. This chain joins TRBV12-3 or TRBV12-4 and TRBJ2-3, with D maybe TRBD2 (5 bases). V gave up 6 bases and J gave up 5 bases, with 15 bases separating them. The CDR3 is 14 residues long. The CDR3 loop is CASSRTSGGDTQYF. The DNA of the CDR3 is TGTGCCAGCAGCCGAACTAGTGGCGGAGATACGCAGTATTTT.

This clonotype was detected only a few times. The rearrangement joins TRBV24-1 to TRBJ2-3, with 13 bases that match TRBD2. Unmatched junction bases numbered 11, after V lost 4 bases and J lost 11 bases. There are 16 residues in the CDR3. Germline-derived CDR1 and CDR2 are KGHDR and SFDVKD. CDR3 in DNA: TGTGCCACCAGTGACCCCGGGACTAGCGGGATGGGGGGGCAGTATTTT. As protein: CATSDPGTSGMGGQYF.

This chain links TRBV7-3 with TRBJ2-1, with D possibly being TRBD1 or TRBD2 (6 bases each). Germline values: CDR1 SGHTA, CDR2 FQGTGA. V lost 1 base, J lost 10 bases, and 11 bases lay in between. The CDR3 is 13 residues long. CDR3 coding DNA: TGTGCCAGCAGCTTAATCATGGGGGGCGAGCAGTTCTTC. Translated: CASSLIMGGEQFF.

This sequence joins TRBV20-1 and TRBJ2-3, with 8 bases fitting TRBD2. CDR1 and CDR2 from the germline V gene are DFQATT and SNEGSKA (reference sequence). The CDR3 extends over 14 amino acids. The J segment lost 1 base and the V segment lost 3 bases, leaving 3 bases of the junction unmatched. CDR3 sequence reads: CSARVSGGTDTQYF. In nucleotides, the CDR3 is TGCAGTGCTAGGGTTAGCGGGGGCACAGATACGCAGTATTTT.

The chain employs TRBV20-1 and TRBJ2-7; 9 nucleotides align to TRBD2. Trimming removed 5 bases from V and 5 bases from J; junction bases left unmatched: 10. The CDR3 runs 14 residues. CDR1 DFQATT and CDR2 SNEGSKA come from the germline V gene (reference sequence). CDR3 region: CSAGLTSGSHEQYF. The CDR3 bases are TGCAGTGCTGGCCTGACTAGCGGATCTCACGAGCAGTACTTC.

This clonotype was observed a handful of times. One junction end disagrees with the germline gene, perhaps due to a read error. The chain recombines TRBV7-7 with TRBJ2-1, with TRBD2 identical over 16 bases. Per the germline V gene, CDR1 is SSHAT and CDR2 is FNYEAQ (reference sequence). The CDR3 loop spans 15 amino acids. CDR3 protein: CASSLGTSGGDEQFF. The CDR3 DNA follows: TGTGCTAGCAGCTTAGGGACTAGCGGGGGGGATGAGCAGTTCTTC.

Details on this clonotype: A read error may explain this, as a much larger clone is one base away. The genes are TRBV28 and TRBJ2-5; D possibly corresponds to TRBD1 (6 bases). Germline CDR1 is MDHEN and CDR2 is SYDVKM. This CDR3 region has 14 residues. Trimming shortened V by 4 bases and J by 4 bases, and 13 bases separated the two germline ends. The CDR3 DNA is TGTGCCAGCAGTTACAGGGAAGTAAGAGAGACCCAGTACTTC. Protein sequence: CASSYREVRETQYF.

This clonotype was detected ten times or more. The V and J genes are TRBV7-2 and TRBJ2-1, with D unresolved. Between the trimmed V and J ends, which lost 5 bases and 6 bases, there was a span of 14 bases. The CDR3 loop spans 14 amino acids. Germline assignment: CDR1 SGHTA and CDR2 FQGNSA. CDR3 in amino acids: CASSLRAKGNEQFF. CDR3 DNA sequence: TGTGCCAGCAGCCTTAGGGCGAAGGGCAATGAGCAGTTCTTC.

This clonotype was counted ten times or more. This rearrangement joins TRBV6-5 to TRBJ1-6; 7 bases are shared with TRBD1. V gave up 2 bases and J gave up 7 bases; unmatched junction bases: 5. The CDR3 loop spans 15 amino acids. In germline, CDR1 is MNHEY, CDR2 SVGAGI. The CDR3 nucleotides are TGTGCCAGCAGTTACCAGGGACAGTCCAATTCACCCCTCCACTTT. It translates to CASSYQGQSNSPLHF.

V is TRBV28 and J is TRBJ2-7, with 10 bases fitting TRBD2. Losses at the gene ends were 1 base for V and 3 bases for J; bases not matched to a gene: 3. The CDR3 is made up of 15 amino acids. Germline V gene sequence: CDR1 MDHEN, CDR2 SYDVKM. The CDR3 nucleotides read TGTGCCAGCAGTTTATTTGCTAGCGGGAGCTACGAGCAGTACTTC. This gives the protein CASSLFASGSYEQYF.

CDR3 nucleotides: TGTGCAAGTCGTCGACGAGAGACCCAGTACTTC. Encoded protein: CASRRRETQYF. V usage is TRBV12-2 and J usage is TRBJ2-5. TRBV12-2 is an annotated pseudogene. The CDR3 extends over 11 amino acids.

V gene TRBV5-6 combines with J gene TRBJ1-2; D remains ambiguous. Germline CDR1 reads SGHDT; CDR2 reads YYEEEE. The V gene lost 4 bases and the J gene lost 6 bases, with 13 bases spanning the gap. This CDR3 is 13 amino acids long. CDR3 protein: CASSPSPGHGYTF. DNA for the CDR3: TGTGCCAGCAGCCCCTCGCCGGGCCATGGCTACACCTTC.

This clonotype was counted a few times. The chain employs TRBV5-1 and TRBJ1-3; D remains unclear. CDR3 length equals 15 residues. Germline CDR1 and CDR2: SGHRS and YFSETQ. The V end was cut by 0 bases, the J end by 0 bases, with 7 bases between. In nucleotides, the CDR3 is TGCGCCAGCAGCTTGGGACACAACTCTGGAAACACCATATATTTT. The encoded protein is CASSLGHNSGNTIYF.

This clonotype was picked up a small number of times. The V and J genes are TRBV5-1 and TRBJ2-7, with 8 bases fitting TRBD1. The V gene's germline CDR1 is SGHRS and CDR2 YFSETQ. V trimming: 7 bases; J trimming: 0 bases; junction bases outside the gene matches: 9. This CDR3 is built from 15 residues. The CDR3 nucleotides read TGCGCCAGCTCTCCGCCAGGGGGCCTCTCCTACGAGCAGTACTTC. Amino acid sequence: CASSPPGGLSYEQYF.

This sequence joins TRBV12-3 or TRBV12-4 and TRBJ2-2; no clear D. The V and J ends lost 6 bases and 8 bases respectively, with 7 bases between them. The CDR3 is 11 amino acids. The CDR3, as DNA: TGTGCCAGCAGCCGCAGGGGGGAGCTGTTTTTT. Protein: CASSRRGELFF.